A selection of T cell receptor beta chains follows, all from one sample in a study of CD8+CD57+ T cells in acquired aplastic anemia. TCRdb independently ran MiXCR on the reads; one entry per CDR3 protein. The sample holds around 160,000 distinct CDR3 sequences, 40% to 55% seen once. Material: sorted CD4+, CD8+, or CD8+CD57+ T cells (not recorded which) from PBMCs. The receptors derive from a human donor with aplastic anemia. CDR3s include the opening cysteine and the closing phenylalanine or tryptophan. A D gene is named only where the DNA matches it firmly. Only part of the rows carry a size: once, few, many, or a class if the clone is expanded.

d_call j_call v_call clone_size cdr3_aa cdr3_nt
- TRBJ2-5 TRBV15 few CATNLALEGLGETQYF TGTGCCACCAACCTAGCCCTAGAGGGGCTTGGAGAGACCCAGTACTTC
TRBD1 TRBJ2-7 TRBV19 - CASSYTTGEYEQYF TGTGCCAGTAGTTATACGACAGGGGAGTACGAGCAGTACTTC
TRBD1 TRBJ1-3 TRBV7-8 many CASSPWTGSGNTIYF TGTGCCAGCAGCCCCTGGACAGGGTCCGGAAACACCATATATTTT
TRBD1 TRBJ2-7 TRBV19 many CASSISRQGAYEQYF TGTGCCAGTAGTATTTCGAGACAGGGGGCCTACGAGCAGTACTTC
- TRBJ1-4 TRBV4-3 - CASSQDPPNEKLFF TGCGCCAGCAGCCAAGATCCCCCTAATGAAAAACTGTTTTTT
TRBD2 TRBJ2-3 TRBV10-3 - CATRGLAARF TGTGCCACCCGAGGACTAGCTGCGCGTTTT
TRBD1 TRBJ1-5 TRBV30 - CAWTAGGKHRPQHF TGTGCCTGGACGGCAGGGGGGAAACATCGGCCCCAGCATTTT
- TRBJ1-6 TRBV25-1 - CASSGARDVYSPLHF TGTGCCAGCAGTGGGGCGCGGGACGTATATTCACCCCTCCACTTT
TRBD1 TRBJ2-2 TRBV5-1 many CASSSSPGQAPGELFF TGCGCCAGCAGCTCCTCACCGGGACAGGCCCCCGGGGAGCTGTTTTTT
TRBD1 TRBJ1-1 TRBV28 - CASSLGTDTEAFF TGTGCCAGCAGTCTAGGGACAGACACTGAAGCTTTCTTT
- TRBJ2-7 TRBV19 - CASSISGPVEQYF TGTGCCAGTAGTATATCAGGGCCGGTCGAGCAGTACTTC
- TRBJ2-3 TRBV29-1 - CSVSGAISYNEQYF TGCAGCGTTTCCGGGGCTATCTCCTACAATGAGCAGTATTTT
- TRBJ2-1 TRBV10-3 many CATLDGYNEQFF TGTGCCACCTTAGACGGATACAATGAGCAGTTCTTC
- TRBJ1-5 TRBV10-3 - CATMPTGNQPQHF TGTGCCACGATGCCGACAGGCAATCAGCCCCAGCATTTT
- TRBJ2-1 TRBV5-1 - CASRFSTGLYEQFF TGCGCCAGCAGATTTTCAACAGGCTTATATGAGCAGTTCTTC
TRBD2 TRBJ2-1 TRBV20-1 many CSASSTTSGSYNEQFF TGCAGTGCTTCTTCCACCACTAGCGGCTCCTACAATGAGCAGTTCTTC
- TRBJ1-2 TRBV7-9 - CASSPVTYGYTF TGTGCCAGCAGCCCCGTTACCTATGGCTACACCTTC
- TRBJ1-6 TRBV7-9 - CASSSPRPGSPLHF TGTGCCAGCAGCTCCCCGAGACCGGGTTCACCCCTCCACTTT
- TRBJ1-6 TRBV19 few CASSHRARSPLHF TGTGCCAGTAGTCACCGTGCCAGGAGCCCCCTCCACTTT
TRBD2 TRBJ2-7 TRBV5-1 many CASKASGTTYEQYF TGCGCCAGCAAGGCTAGCGGGACTACTTACGAGCAGTACTTC
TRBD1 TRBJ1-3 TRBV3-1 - CASSPIRQGWGNTIYF TGTGCCAGCAGCCCTATACGACAGGGCTGGGGAAACACCATATATTTT
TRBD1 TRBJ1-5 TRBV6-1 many CASSPDRERYQPQHF TGTGCCAGCAGTCCCGACAGGGAAAGATATCAGCCCCAGCATTTT
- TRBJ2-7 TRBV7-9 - CASSPSGRPYEQYF TGTGCCAGCAGTCCCTCGGGGAGGCCCTACGAGCAGTACTTC
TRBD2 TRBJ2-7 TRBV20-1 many CSAVLAGDLYYEQYF TGCAGTGCGGTTCTAGCGGGAGATCTCTACTACGAGCAGTACTTC
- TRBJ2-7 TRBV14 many CASSQEYEQYF TGTGCCAGCAGCCAAGAGTACGAGCAGTACTTC
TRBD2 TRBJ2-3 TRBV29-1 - CSVVGSAGVSTDTQYF TGCAGCGTTGTTGGGTCGGCGGGAGTTAGCACAGATACGCAGTATTTT